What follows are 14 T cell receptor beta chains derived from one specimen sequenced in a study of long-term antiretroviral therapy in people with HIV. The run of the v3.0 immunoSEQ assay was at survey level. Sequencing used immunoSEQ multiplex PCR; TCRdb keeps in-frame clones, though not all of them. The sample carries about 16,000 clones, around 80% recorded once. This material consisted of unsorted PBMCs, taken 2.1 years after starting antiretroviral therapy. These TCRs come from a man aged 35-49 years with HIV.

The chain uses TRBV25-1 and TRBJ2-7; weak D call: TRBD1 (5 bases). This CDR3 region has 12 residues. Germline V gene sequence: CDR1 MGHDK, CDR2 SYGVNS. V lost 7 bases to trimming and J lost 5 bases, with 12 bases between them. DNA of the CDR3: TGTGCCAGCAAGGCAGGGTTGGACGAGCAGTACTTC. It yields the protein CASKAGLDEQYF.

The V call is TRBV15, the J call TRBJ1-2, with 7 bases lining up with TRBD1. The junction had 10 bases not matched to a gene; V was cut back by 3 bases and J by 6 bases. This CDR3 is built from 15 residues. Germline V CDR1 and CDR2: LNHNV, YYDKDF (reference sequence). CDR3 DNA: TGTGCCACCAGCAGCCCCCTGAGGGGGCTCCATGGCTACACCTTC. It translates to CATSSPLRGLHGYTF.

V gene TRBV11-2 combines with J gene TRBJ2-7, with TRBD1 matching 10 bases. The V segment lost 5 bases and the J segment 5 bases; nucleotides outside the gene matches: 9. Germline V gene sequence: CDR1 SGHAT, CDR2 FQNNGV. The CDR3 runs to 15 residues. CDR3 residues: CASSPKPGQGNEQYF. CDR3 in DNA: TGTGCCAGCAGCCCGAAGCCGGGACAGGGGAACGAGCAGTACTTC.

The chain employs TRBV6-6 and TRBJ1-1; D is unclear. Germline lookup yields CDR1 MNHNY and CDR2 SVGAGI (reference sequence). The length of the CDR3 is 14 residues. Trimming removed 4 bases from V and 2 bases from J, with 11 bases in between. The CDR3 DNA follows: TGTGCCAGCAGTTCGGGATTGAAAAACACTGAAGCTTTCTTT. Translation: CASSSGLKNTEAFF.

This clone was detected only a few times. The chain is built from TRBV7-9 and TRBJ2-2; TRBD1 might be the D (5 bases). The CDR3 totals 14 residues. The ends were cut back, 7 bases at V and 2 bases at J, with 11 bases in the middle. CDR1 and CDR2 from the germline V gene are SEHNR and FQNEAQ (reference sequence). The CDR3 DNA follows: TGTGCCAGCACCTCAGGGTTAAACACCGGGGAGCTGTTTTTT. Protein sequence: CASTSGLNTGELFF.

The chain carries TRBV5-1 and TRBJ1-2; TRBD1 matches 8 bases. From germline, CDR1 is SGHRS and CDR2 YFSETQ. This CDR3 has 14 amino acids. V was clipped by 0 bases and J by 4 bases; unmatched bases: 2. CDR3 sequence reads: CASSLAGTGYGYTF. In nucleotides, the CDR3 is TGCGCCAGCAGCTTGGCCGGGACAGGCTATGGCTACACCTTC. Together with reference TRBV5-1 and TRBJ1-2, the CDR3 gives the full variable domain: KAGVTQTPRYLIKTRGQQVTLSCSPISGHRSVSWYQQTPGQGLQFLFEYFSETQRNKGNFPGRFSGRQFSNSRSEMNVSTLELGDSALYLCASSLAGTGYGYTFGSGTRLTVV.

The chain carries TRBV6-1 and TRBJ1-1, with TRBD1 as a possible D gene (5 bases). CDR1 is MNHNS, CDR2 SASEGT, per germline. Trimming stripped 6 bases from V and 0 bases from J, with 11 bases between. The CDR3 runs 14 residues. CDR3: CASRPRTLNTEAFF. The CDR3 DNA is TGTGCCAGCAGGCCGCGGACACTGAACACTGAAGCTTTCTTT.

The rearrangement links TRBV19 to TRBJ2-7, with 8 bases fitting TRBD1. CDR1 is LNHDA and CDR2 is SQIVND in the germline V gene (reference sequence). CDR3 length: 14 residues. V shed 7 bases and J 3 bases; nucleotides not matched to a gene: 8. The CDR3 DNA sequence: TGTGCCAGTACCTCTGCCGGGACAGGCTACGAGCAGTACTTC. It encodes CASTSAGTGYEQYF.

CDR3: CASSPQLAGTNTGELFF. The CDR3 DNA sequence: TGCGCCAGCAGCCCTCAACTAGCGGGGACGAACACCGGGGAGCTGTTTTTT. The chain has TRBV5-1 and TRBJ2-2; TRBD2 matches 10 bases. Looked up from germline, CDR1 is SGHRS and CDR2 is YFSETQ. Germline trimming cut 4 bases from V and 0 bases from J; bases unmatched to any gene: 6. This CDR3 contains 17 residues.

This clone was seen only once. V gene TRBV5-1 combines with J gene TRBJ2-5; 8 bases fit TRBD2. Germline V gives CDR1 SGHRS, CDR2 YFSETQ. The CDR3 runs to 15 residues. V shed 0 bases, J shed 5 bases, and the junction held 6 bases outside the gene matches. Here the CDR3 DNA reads TGCGCCAGCAGCTTGGAGAGCGGGGGAGACGAGACCCAGTACTTC. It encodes CASSLESGGDETQYF.

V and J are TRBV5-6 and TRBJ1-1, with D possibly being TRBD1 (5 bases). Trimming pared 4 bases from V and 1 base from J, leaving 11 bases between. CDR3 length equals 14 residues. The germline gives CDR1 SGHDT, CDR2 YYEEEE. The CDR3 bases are TGTGCCAGCAGCCCCGGGACGGCGAACACTGAAGCTTTCTTT. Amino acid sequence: CASSPGTANTEAFF.

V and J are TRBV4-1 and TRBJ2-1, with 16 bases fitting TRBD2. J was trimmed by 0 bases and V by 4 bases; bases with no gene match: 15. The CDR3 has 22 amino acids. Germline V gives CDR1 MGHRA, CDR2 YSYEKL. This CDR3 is CASSLTWVGLAGGLGSYNEQFF. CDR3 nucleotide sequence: TGCGCCAGCAGCCTTACTTGGGTGGGACTAGCGGGGGGGCTCGGCTCCTACAATGAGCAGTTCTTC.

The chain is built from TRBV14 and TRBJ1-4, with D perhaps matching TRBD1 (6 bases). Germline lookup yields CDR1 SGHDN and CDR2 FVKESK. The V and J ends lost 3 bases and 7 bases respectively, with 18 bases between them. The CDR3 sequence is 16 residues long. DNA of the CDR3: TGTGCCAGCAGCCATCACAAGGCGGGGGCAGTTGAAAAACTGTTTTTT. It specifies CASSHHKAGAVEKLFF.

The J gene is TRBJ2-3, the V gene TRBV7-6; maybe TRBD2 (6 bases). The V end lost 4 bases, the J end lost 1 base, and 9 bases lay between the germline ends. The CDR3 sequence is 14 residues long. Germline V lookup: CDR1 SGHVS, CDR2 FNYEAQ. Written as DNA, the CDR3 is TGTGCCAGCAGCTCCTTAGCGGGCACAGATACGCAGTATTTT. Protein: CASSSLAGTDTQYF.